The rows below give T cell receptor beta chains drawn from one sample of a study of shared clonotypes between healthy human individuals. Data came from immunoSEQ multiplex PCR; TCRdb stores just in-frame clones and leaves some out. Of millions of clones listed, 90% to 95% were seen once; the top ten hold 0.13%. Sequenced sample: naive CD4+ T cells sorted from blood. The receptor set was obtained from a young man in good health. Each CDR3 is given with its conserved first and last residue. A D gene is named only where the DNA matches it firmly.

cdr3_aa: CASSLYTSGWVGTQYF
cdr3_nt: TGTGCCAGCAGCTTGTATACTAGCGGGTGGGTTGGGACGCAGTATTTT
v_call: TRBV7-2
j_call: TRBJ2-3
d_call: TRBD2

cdr3_aa: CATKTTGVNSPLHF
cdr3_nt: TGTGCCACCAAGACCACAGGGGTTAATTCACCCCTCCACTTT
v_call: TRBV19
j_call: TRBJ1-6
d_call: TRBD1

cdr3_aa: CASNPSPGAGELFF
cdr3_nt: TGTGCCAGCAATCCCTCACCGGGGGCCGGGGAGCTGTTTTTT
v_call: TRBV6-5
j_call: TRBJ2-2
d_call: .

cdr3_aa: CSAELDEKLFF
cdr3_nt: TGCAGTGCCGAATTAGACGAAAAACTGTTTTTT
v_call: TRBV20-1
j_call: TRBJ1-4
d_call: .

cdr3_aa: CAWSKSPLAKNIQYF
cdr3_nt: TGTGCCTGGAGTAAATCCCCGTTAGCCAAAAACATTCAGTACTTC
v_call: TRBV30
j_call: TRBJ2-4
d_call: .

cdr3_aa: CAWSVGTGGQETQYF
cdr3_nt: TGTGCCTGGAGTGTGGGGACAGGGGGACAAGAGACCCAGTACTTC
v_call: TRBV30
j_call: TRBJ2-5
d_call: TRBD1

cdr3_aa: CASSFYREYNEQFF
cdr3_nt: TGTGCCAGCAGCTTCTACAGGGAGTACAATGAGCAGTTCTTC
v_call: TRBV7-9
j_call: TRBJ2-1
d_call: .

cdr3_aa: CASSVTWDSSPLHF
cdr3_nt: TGTGCCAGCAGCGTGACATGGGACTCTTCACCCCTCCACTTT
v_call: TRBV9
j_call: TRBJ1-6
d_call: .

cdr3_aa: CASSWDRGRAAGELFF
cdr3_nt: TGTGCCAGCAGCTGGGATCGGGGCAGGGCGGCCGGGGAGCTGTTTTTT
v_call: TRBV5-4
j_call: TRBJ2-2
d_call: .

cdr3_aa: CASSLDGLAGVGEETQYF
cdr3_nt: TGCGCCAGCAGCTTGGACGGACTAGCGGGAGTCGGCGAAGAGACCCAGTACTTC
v_call: TRBV5-1
j_call: TRBJ2-5
d_call: TRBD2

cdr3_aa: CASSFMGLARETQYF
cdr3_nt: TGTGCCAGCAGCTTTATGGGACTAGCGCGAGAGACCCAGTACTTC
v_call: TRBV7-2
j_call: TRBJ2-5
d_call: TRBD2

cdr3_aa: CASSEHRAYGYTF
cdr3_nt: TGTGCCAGCAGTGAACACAGAGCCTATGGCTACACCTTC
v_call: TRBV6-1
j_call: TRBJ1-2
d_call: .

cdr3_aa: CAWSVPGTRWSGANVLTF
cdr3_nt: TGTGCCTGGAGTGTACCCGGGACTAGGTGGTCTGGGGCCAACGTCCTGACTTTC
v_call: TRBV30
j_call: TRBJ2-6
d_call: TRBD2

cdr3_aa: CAISAGDLEQYF
cdr3_nt: TGTGCCATCAGTGCAGGGGACCTGGAGCAGTACTTC
v_call: TRBV10-3
j_call: TRBJ2-7
d_call: .

cdr3_aa: CAISGTSGSKDTQYF
cdr3_nt: TGTGCCATCAGTGGGACTAGCGGGAGCAAAGATACGCAGTATTTT
v_call: TRBV10-3
j_call: TRBJ2-3
d_call: TRBD2

cdr3_aa: CASSVDGTGVTEAFF
cdr3_nt: TGTGCCAGCAGCGTAGATGGAACAGGGGTAACTGAAGCCTTCTTT
v_call: TRBV9
j_call: TRBJ1-1
d_call: TRBD1